A single sample is the source of the 24 T cell receptor beta chains below, sequenced in a study of cytomegalovirus exposure and HLA in healthy donors. Method: immunoSEQ multiplex PCR; TCRdb's copy keeps in-frame clones and lacks some. The repertoire holds about 50,000 clones, about 92% seen once, with over 1.5% in the top ten. Sequenced sample: PBMCs. These receptors all come from a woman between 18 and 30 years old in good health and CMV-seropositive.

The chain couples TRBV6-1 to TRBJ1-1; 8 nucleotides match TRBD1. The CDR3 is 14 amino acids. Germline CDR1 reads MNHNS; CDR2 reads SASEGT. The trim removed 7 bases at V and 8 bases at J, leaving 12 bases unmatched. CDR3 sequence reads: CASKEGQETEEAFF. As DNA, the CDR3 is TGTGCCAGCAAAGAGGGACAGGAAACGGAGGAAGCTTTCTTT.

The CDR3 nucleotides read TGTGCCAGCACCGTAAGGGGACAGGGCTCCTACAATGAGCAGTTCTTC. Translation gives CASTVRGQGSYNEQFF. The rearrangement uses TRBV6-6 and TRBJ2-1; 9 bases align to TRBD1. Germline values: CDR1 MNHNY, CDR2 SVGAGI (reference sequence). V lost 7 bases, J lost 0 bases, and 7 bases stayed unmatched. The CDR3 is made up of 16 amino acids.

This clone came up once. This chain joins TRBV4-3 and TRBJ1-4, with no clear D. CDR1 is LGHNA, CDR2 YSLEER, per germline. The V and J ends lost 2 bases and 7 bases respectively, with 14 bases between them. CDR3 length: 15 residues. The CDR3 DNA is TGCGCCAGCAGCCAATCGGGGTGGAGGGCTGAAAAACTGTTTTTT. Residues: CASSQSGWRAEKLFF.

The chain combines TRBV6-5 with TRBJ2-7; tentatively, D is TRBD1 (5 bases). Germline CDR1 is MNHEY and CDR2 is SVGAGI. The CDR3 consists of 14 residues. Trimming cost V 6 bases and J 3 bases, with 15 bases left between them. In nucleotides, the CDR3 is TGTGCCAGCAGCTCCGGACAAGCTATCTACGAGCAGTACTTC. It yields the protein CASSSGQAIYEQYF.

The V and J genes are TRBV4-3 and TRBJ2-7; 8 nucleotides match TRBD2. Germline V lookup: CDR1 LGHNA, CDR2 YSLEER. The CDR3 runs 15 residues. V was clipped by 1 base and J by 1 base; unmatched bases: 3. CDR3 coding DNA: TGCGCCAGCAGCCAAGTGGGCGGGGGGTCCTACGAGCAGTACTTC. Translating gives CASSQVGGGSYEQYF.

This chain joins TRBV11-2 and TRBJ2-7, with 10 bases aligning to TRBD2. The CDR3 runs to 17 residues. The V gene end was trimmed by 0 bases and the J gene end by 5 bases; junction bases not matched to a gene: 10. Germline-derived CDR1 and CDR2 are SGHAT and FQNNGV. CDR3 nucleotides: TGTGCCAGCAGCTTAGATCGCCCTAGCGGGGGAATCAACGAGCAGTACTTC. It is translated as CASSLDRPSGGINEQYF.

The table lists this clone with a count of one. This rearrangement joins TRBV9 to TRBJ2-7; 7 nucleotides line up with TRBD1. This CDR3 comprises 16 residues. CDR1 and CDR2 (germline): SGDLS, YYNGEE. V trimming: 3 bases; J trimming: 0 bases; junction bases outside the gene matches: 9. Here the CDR3 reads CASSATGDLSSYEQYF. Written as DNA, the CDR3 is TGTGCCAGCAGCGCCACAGGGGACCTTAGCTCCTACGAGCAGTACTTC.

This chain joins TRBV6-5 and TRBJ2-1, with D maybe TRBD2 (5 bases). Per germline, CDR1 MNHEY and CDR2 SVGAGI. V was cut by 0 bases and J by 6 bases, with 6 bases left in between. This CDR3 has 13 residues. CDR3 coding DNA: TGTGCCAGCAGTTACTCGCGGGCCAATGAGCAGTTCTTC. This sequence encodes CASSYSRANEQFF.

The chain uses TRBV11-2 and TRBJ2-7; D is perhaps TRBD2 (6 bases). The CDR3 is 14 amino acids. Trimming took 3 bases from V and 4 from J, leaving 13 bases between them. In germline, CDR1 is SGHAT, CDR2 FQNNGV. The CDR3 protein is CASSLGGRTYEQYF. The CDR3 DNA is TGTGCCAGCAGCTTGGGTGGGAGGACGTACGAGCAGTACTTC.

The chain combines TRBV27 with TRBJ1-2; D is ambiguous. Germline CDR1 reads MNHEY; CDR2 reads SMNVEV (reference sequence). V was cut by 5 bases and J by 4 bases, with 11 bases left in between. The CDR3 consists of 13 residues. CDR3 nucleotides: TGTGCCAGCAGTGCCCCGGGAGGCTATGGCTACACCTTC. Translated, it gives CASSAPGGYGYTF.

J is TRBJ2-1 and V is TRBV19; possible D gene TRBD1, 5 bases. The germline CDR1 and CDR2 sequences are LNHDA and SQIVND (reference sequence). This CDR3 contains 14 residues. Between the trimmed V and J ends, which lost 3 bases and 7 bases, there was a span of 13 bases. The CDR3 spells CASSIQMQGNEQFF. CDR3 coding DNA: TGTGCCAGTAGTATCCAAATGCAGGGAAATGAGCAGTTCTTC. The variable domain in full, with the rest retrieved from reference TRBV19 and TRBJ2-1, is DGGITQSPKYLFRKEGQNVTLSCEQNLNHDAMYWYRQDPGQGLRLIYYSQIVNDFQKGDIAEGYSVSREKKESFPLTVTSAQKNPTAFYLCASSIQMQGNEQFFGPGTRLTVL.

This chain joins TRBV5-5 and TRBJ2-5; perhaps TRBD2 as D (7 bases). This CDR3 contains 15 residues. The V end was cut by 2 bases, the J end by 5 bases, with 16 bases between. Germline values: CDR1 SGHKS, CDR2 YYEKEE (reference sequence). Written as DNA, the CDR3 is TGTGCCAGCAGCTTTGCCCGTGGGGGGGCTGAGACCCAGTACTTC. Its translation: CASSFARGGAETQYF.

The gene calls are TRBV20-1 and TRBJ2-1; a possible D gene is TRBD1 (5 bases). Germline assignment: CDR1 DFQATT and CDR2 SNEGSKA (reference sequence). With 0 bases removed from V and 13 bases from J, the gap between germline ends came to 10 bases. The CDR3 consists of 11 residues. The CDR3 nucleotides read TGCAGTGCTAGAGAAGGGGAATCACAGTTCTTC. As protein: CSAREGESQFF.

The chain employs TRBV18 and TRBJ1-1; 12 bases line up with TRBD1. The CDR3 is made up of 15 amino acids. Unmatched junction bases numbered 3, after V lost 4 bases and J lost 3 bases. Germline loops: CDR1 KGHSH, CDR2 LQKENI. The CDR3 protein is CASSLGQGAYTEAFF. CDR3 bases: TGTGCCAGCTCACTGGGACAGGGGGCGTACACTGAAGCTTTCTTT.

The rearrangement links TRBV5-1 to TRBJ2-3, with TRBD2 identical over 8 bases. After removal of 6 bases from V and 1 base from J, the junction contained 7 bases not matched to a gene. There are 15 residues in the CDR3. Germline V gene data show CDR1 as SGHRS and CDR2 as YFSETQ. CDR3 amino acids: CASIQQAGGTDTQYF. The CDR3 region has the DNA TGCGCCAGCATCCAACAAGCGGGGGGCACAGATACGCAGTATTTT.

This clone was seen once. The chain couples TRBV2 to TRBJ2-5; tentatively, D is TRBD2 (8 bases). CDR3 length equals 15 residues. The germline V gene encodes CDR1 SNHLY and CDR2 FYNNEI. Trimming removed 8 bases at V and 0 bases at J, with 16 bases between. CDR3 loop: CASRQGGGYQETQYF. CDR3 nucleotide sequence: TGTGCCAGCCGACAGGGCGGGGGGTACCAAGAGACCCAGTACTTC.

This clone was recorded a few times. J is TRBJ1-1 and V is TRBV27, with TRBD1 as a possible D gene (6 bases). V shed 3 bases and J shed 4 bases, with 12 bases lying between them. The CDR3 has 14 amino acids. Per germline, CDR1 MNHEY and CDR2 SMNVEV (reference sequence). This CDR3 reads CASSLEGGVTEAFF. DNA of the CDR3: TGTGCCAGCAGTTTGGAAGGGGGAGTCACTGAAGCTTTCTTT.

This clone was picked up one time. V usage is TRBV6-5 and J usage is TRBJ1-1, with TRBD1 matching 8 bases. The V gene end was trimmed by 3 bases and the J gene end by 1 base; junction bases not matched to a gene: 4. Germline values: CDR1 MNHEY, CDR2 SVGAGI. The CDR3 sequence is 15 residues long. The CDR3 coding sequence is TGTGCCAGCAGTTATCCAGGGGGCCGGAACACTGAAGCTTTCTTT. It specifies CASSYPGGRNTEAFF.

The V call is TRBV5-1, the J call TRBJ1-5; 9 bases line up with TRBD1. This CDR3 has 18 amino acids. After removal of 0 bases from V and 4 bases from J, the junction contained 11 bases not matched to a gene. Germline V CDR1 and CDR2: SGHRS, YFSETQ. The CDR3 reads CASSLEPSGTGPNQPQHF. CDR3 in DNA: TGCGCCAGCAGCTTGGAACCCTCCGGGACAGGGCCTAATCAGCCCCAGCATTTT.

The chain has TRBV30 and TRBJ2-2, with 9 bases aligning to TRBD1. CDR3 length equals 14 residues. Germline CDR1 reads GTSNPN; CDR2 reads SVGIG (reference sequence). Losses at the gene ends were 4 bases for V and 4 bases for J; bases not matched to a gene: 4. CDR3 in amino acids: CAWKGTGTTGELFF. CDR3 DNA sequence: TGTGCCTGGAAAGGGACAGGGACCACCGGGGAGCTGTTTTTT.

This sequence joins TRBV25-1 and TRBJ2-5; D is unresolved. Germline V lookup: CDR1 MGHDK, CDR2 SYGVNS. The V end lost 8 bases, the J end lost 4 bases, and 11 bases lay between the germline ends. The CDR3 consists of 12 residues. Here the CDR3 reads CASSRAGETQYF. The CDR3 DNA reads as TGTGCCAGCTCTAGAGCTGGAGAGACCCAGTACTTC.

The chain carries TRBV5-1 and TRBJ1-6, with TRBD1 matching over 7 bases. V dropped 7 bases and J dropped 7; count of bases not matched to a gene: 5. Germline values: CDR1 SGHRS, CDR2 YFSETQ. This CDR3 has 13 amino acids. CDR3 DNA: TGCGCCAGCGGGTCACAGGGGAATTCACCCCTCCACTTT. Translated, it gives CASGSQGNSPLHF. The full variable domain, with the rest looked up from reference TRBV5-1 and TRBJ1-6, is KAGVTQTPRYLIKTRGQQVTLSCSPISGHRSVSWYQQTPGQGLQFLFEYFSETQRNKGNFPGRFSGRQFSNSRSEMNVSTLELGDSALYLCASGSQGNSPLHFGNGTRLTVT.

The rearrangement links TRBV6-5 to TRBJ1-1, with 9 bases that match TRBD1. V lost 6 bases to trimming and J lost 3 bases; unmatched junction nucleotides: 5. CDR3 size: 14 residues. Germline lookup yields CDR1 MNHEY and CDR2 SVGAGI. The DNA for the CDR3 is TGTGCCAGCAGAACAGGGGGCGCATACACTGAAGCTTTCTTT. It is translated as CASRTGGAYTEAFF.

V usage is TRBV5-1 and J usage is TRBJ2-1; 13 bases align to TRBD2. V lost 4 bases to trimming and J lost 10 bases; unmatched junction nucleotides: 8. The length of the CDR3 is 15 residues. In germline, CDR1 is SGHRS, CDR2 YFSETQ. CDR3 in amino acids: CASSPTSGGGWEQFF. The CDR3 bases are TGCGCCAGCAGCCCAACTAGCGGGGGGGGCTGGGAGCAGTTCTTC.